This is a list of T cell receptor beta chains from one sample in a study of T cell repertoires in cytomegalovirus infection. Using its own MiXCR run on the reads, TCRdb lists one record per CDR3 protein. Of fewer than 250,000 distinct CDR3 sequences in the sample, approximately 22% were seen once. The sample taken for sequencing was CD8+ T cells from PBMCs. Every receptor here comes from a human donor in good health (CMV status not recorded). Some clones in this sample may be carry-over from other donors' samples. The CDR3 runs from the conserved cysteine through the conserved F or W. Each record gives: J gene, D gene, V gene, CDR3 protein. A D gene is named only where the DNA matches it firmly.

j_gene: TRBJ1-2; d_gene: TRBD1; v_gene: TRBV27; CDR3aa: CASGRQGAVYDGYTF
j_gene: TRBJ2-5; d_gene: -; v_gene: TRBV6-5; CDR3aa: CASSYSIEPRDNQETQYF
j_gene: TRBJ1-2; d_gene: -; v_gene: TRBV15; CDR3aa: CATSRPAGGFYYGYTF
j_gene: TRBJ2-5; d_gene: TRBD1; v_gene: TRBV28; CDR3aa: CASSFTGGRETQYF
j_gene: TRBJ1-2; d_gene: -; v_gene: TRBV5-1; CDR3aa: CASSLLPGDSNYGYTF
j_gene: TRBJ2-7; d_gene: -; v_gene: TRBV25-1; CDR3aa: CASSEFNSGSGIYEQYF
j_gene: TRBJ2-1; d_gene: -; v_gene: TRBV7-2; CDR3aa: CASNQRWDGDEQFF
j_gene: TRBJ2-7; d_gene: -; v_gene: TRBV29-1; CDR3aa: CSVERRPYEQYF
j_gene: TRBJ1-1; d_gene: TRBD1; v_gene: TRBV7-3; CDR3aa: CASSPGGGLEAFF
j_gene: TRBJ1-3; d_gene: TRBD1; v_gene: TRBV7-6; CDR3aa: CASSSDRGLSGNTIYF
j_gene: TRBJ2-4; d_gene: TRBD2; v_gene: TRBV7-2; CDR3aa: CASSLAGRGRGKNIQYF
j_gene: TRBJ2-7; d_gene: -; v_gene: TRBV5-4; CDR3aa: CASSLLTGPFSIKDEQYF
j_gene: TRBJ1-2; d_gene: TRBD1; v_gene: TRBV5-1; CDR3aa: CASRNGGQGLDGYTF
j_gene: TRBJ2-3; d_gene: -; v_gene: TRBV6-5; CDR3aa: CASSLTETDTQYF
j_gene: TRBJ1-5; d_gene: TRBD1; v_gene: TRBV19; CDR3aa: CASSAGGMEPQHF
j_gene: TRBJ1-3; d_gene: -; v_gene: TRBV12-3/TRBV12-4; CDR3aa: CASRGDERNTIYF
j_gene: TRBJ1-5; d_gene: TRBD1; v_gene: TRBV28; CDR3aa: CASTSLGGQGKSGRQPQHF
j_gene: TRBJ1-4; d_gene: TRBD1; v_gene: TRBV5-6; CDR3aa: CASSPTGNNEKLFF
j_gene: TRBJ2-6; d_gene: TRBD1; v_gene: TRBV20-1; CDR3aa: CSARDQGQGAWGANVLTF
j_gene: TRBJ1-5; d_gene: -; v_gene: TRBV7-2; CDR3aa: CASSFRQGNQPQHF
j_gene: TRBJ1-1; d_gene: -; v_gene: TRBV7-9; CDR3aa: CASSLEFSGSF
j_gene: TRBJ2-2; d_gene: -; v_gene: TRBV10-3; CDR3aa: CAISESLSGELFF
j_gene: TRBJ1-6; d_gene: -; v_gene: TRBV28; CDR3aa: CASSARLINSPLHF
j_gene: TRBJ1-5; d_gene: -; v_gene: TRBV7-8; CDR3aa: CASSLKGEGPSNQPQHF
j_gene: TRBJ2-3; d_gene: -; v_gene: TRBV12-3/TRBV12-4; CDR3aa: CASKRPMGADTQYF
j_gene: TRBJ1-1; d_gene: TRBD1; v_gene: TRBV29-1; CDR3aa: CSAEGTEGVNTEAFF
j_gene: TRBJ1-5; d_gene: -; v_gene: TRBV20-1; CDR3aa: CSAQGRSNQPQHF
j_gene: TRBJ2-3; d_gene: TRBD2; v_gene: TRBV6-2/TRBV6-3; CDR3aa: CASSSWTSGGDLGTDTQYF
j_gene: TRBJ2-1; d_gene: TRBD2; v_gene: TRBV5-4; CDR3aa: CASSLDLGGNEQFF
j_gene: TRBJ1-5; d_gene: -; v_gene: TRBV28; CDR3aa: CASSLLPPGTLEGPQHF
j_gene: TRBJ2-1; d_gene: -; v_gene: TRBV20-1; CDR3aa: CSARPLGHEQFF
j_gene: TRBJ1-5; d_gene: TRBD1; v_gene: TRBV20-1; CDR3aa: CSASGQVGLNQPQHF
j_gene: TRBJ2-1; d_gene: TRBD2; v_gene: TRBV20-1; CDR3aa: CSARPRTSGGAGEQFF
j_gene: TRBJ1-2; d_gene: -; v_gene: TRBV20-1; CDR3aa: CSARDYTGENYGYTF
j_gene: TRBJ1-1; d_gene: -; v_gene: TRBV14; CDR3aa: CASSQDLTEAFF
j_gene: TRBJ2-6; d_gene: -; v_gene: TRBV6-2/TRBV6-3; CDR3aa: CASSYDPSGANVLTF
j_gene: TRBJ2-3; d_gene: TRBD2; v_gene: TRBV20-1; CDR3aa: CSAREGGLAGSTDTQYF
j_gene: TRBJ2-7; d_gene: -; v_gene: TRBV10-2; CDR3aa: CASIGGDEQYF
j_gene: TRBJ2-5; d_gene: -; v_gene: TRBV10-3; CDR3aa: CAISEGGLETQYF
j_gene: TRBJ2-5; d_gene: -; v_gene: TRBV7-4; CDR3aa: CASSFPEAGKETQYF
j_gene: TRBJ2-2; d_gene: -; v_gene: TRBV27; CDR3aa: CASSLIGGTGELFF
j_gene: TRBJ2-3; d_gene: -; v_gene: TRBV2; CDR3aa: CASSEGSLTDTQYF
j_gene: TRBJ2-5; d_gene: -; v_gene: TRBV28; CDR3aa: CASSLGQRQQETQYF
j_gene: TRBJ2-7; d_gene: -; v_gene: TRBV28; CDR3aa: CASSFFRGYEQYF
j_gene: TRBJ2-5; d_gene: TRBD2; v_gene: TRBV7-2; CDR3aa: CASSFRLAGQETQYF
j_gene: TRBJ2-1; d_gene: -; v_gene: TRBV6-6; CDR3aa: CASSYSIVNEQFF
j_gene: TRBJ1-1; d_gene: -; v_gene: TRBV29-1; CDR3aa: CSVVTGLGNTEAFF
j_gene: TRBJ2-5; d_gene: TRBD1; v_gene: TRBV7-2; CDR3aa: CASSPDRGQTQYF
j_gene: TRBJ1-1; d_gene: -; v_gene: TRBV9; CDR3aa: CASSVEQNTEAFF
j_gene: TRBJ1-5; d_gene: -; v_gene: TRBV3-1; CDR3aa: CASSPTGPNQPQHF
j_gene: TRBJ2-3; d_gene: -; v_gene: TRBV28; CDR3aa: CASSQSTITGRTDTQYF
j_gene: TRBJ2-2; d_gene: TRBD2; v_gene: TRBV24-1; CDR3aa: CATSDGRGYTGELFF
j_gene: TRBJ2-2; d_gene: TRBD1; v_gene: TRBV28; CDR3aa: CASSLPGQGLNTGELFF
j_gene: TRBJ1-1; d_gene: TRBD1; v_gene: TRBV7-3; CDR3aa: CASSLYRGHTEAFF
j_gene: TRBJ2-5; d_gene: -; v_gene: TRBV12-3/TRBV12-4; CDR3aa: CASSPYFGTLWETQYF
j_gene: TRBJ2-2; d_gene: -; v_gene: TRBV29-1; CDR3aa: CSVRFANTGELFF
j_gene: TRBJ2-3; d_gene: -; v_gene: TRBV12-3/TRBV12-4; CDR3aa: CASTHLLGLSTDTQYF